This T cell receptor (beta chain) stems from a study of blood T cell repertoires in COVID-19. This CDR3 is built from 17 residues. V was clipped by 6 bases and J by 7 bases; unmatched bases: 18. CDR1 is SQVTM, CDR2 ANQGSEA, per germline. Repertoires were generated with immunoSEQ multiplex PCR, while TCRdb's copy carries only in-frame clones and drops some. There are 140,000 to 150,000 clones in the sample; roughly 84% occur only once, and roughly 5.5% lies in the top ten. Sequencing was done on a sample of PBMCs or T cells enriched from blood (not recorded which). The TCR sequence derives from a woman between 45 and 65 years old who had been exposed to COVID-19. V and J are TRBV29-1 and TRBJ1-4; TRBD1 aligns across 9 bases. The CDR3 loop reads CSVGDRDASSRGEKLFF. Here the CDR3 DNA reads TGCAGCGTCGGGGACAGGGACGCTTCTAGTAGGGGTGAAAAACTGTTTTTT.